The T cell receptor (beta chain) under discussion was sequenced for a study of regulatory T cells in long-lasting Graves disease. Points from the study as a whole: Newly diagnosed disease favored TRBV20-1 and TRBJ2-1 over persistent disease.

This clonotype has ten or more counts. Its cognate antigen is unknown. Sample time point: newly diagnosed GD, antithyroid drugs for less than 3 months. Generation of the TCR library employed RNA extracted from PBMCs. Per American Thyroid Association guidelines, Graves' disease was diagnosed. Assembly of TCR beta libraries relied on iRepertoire HTBI primers together with Arm-PCR of CDR3 regions. TCRdb passed the multiplex PCR reads through MiXCR, listing each CDR3 protein once. The repertoire has 400,000 to 450,000 distinct CDR3 sequences, roughly 17% of them found once; the top ten carry about 10%. V was pared by 3 bases and J by 15 bases, with 15 bases between. There are 12 residues in the CDR3. From germline, CDR1 is SEHNR and CDR2 FQNEAQ (reference sequence). In addition, the sample was reused for a study of T cells in Graves' hyperthyroidism and ophthalmopathy.

This specimen consisted of peripheral blood mononuclear cells (PBMCs), obtained at new diagnosis, from a patient treated with antithyroid drugs. J is TRBJ2-1 and V is TRBV7-9; D remains ambiguous. The TCR was taken from a woman aged 30 to 39 with Graves disease. The CDR3 loop is CASSLMGYRRFF. The CDR3 region has the DNA TGTGCCAGCAGCTTGATGGGCTACCGGCGGTTCTTC.